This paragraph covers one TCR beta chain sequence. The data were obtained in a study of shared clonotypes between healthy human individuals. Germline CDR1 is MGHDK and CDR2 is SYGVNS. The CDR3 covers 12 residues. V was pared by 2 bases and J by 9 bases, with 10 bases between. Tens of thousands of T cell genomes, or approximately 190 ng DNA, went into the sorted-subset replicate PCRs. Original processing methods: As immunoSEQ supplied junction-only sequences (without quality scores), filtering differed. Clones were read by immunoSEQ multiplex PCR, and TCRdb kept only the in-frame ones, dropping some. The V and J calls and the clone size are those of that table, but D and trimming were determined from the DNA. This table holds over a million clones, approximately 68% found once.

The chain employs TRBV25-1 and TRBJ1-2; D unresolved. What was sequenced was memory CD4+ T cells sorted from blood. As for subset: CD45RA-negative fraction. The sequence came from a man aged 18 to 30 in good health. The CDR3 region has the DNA TGTGCCAGCAGTGAAACGGGGAGGAGCTACACCTTC. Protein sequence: CASSETGRSYTF.